Listed below are T cell receptor beta chains from one sample, sequenced in a study of T cells in Graves' hyperthyroidism and ophthalmopathy. TCRdb re-analysed the multiplex PCR reads in MiXCR, keeping a single row per CDR3 protein. The profile shows 400,000 to 500,000 distinct CDR3 sequences, roughly an eighth of them singletons. Source material: blood. Receptor source: a woman aged 18-30 years with Graves' hyperthyroidism. Each CDR3 is given with its conserved first and last residue. A D gene is named only where the DNA matches it firmly. Expanded clones are given a class, and other clones once, few, many or no size at all.

clone size	V gene	D gene	J gene	CDR3 DNA	CDR3 protein
.	TRBV30	TRBD1	TRBJ1-4	TGTGCCTGGAATATAGCAGGGGGGTTCGAAAAACTGTTTTTT	CAWNIAGGFEKLFF
few	TRBV14	.	TRBJ2-3	TGTGCCAGCAGCCAAGGAAAGGGATTTACTACAGATACGCAGTATTTT	CASSQGKGFTTDTQYF
.	TRBV12-3/TRBV12-4	TRBD2	TRBJ2-1	TGTGCCAGCAGCCCCCACGGACTAGCCGTGGGGGAGCAGTTCTTC	CASSPHGLAVGEQFF
many	TRBV5-1	.	TRBJ2-1	TGCGCCAGCAGCTTGGAAGGCCTACCCAATGAGCAGTTCTTC	CASSLEGLPNEQFF
many	TRBV2	.	TRBJ1-3	TGTGCCAGCAGGGGGCCCGGACAGACCTCTGGAAACACCATATATTTT	CASRGPGQTSGNTIYF
once	TRBV9	.	TRBJ2-1	TGTGCCAGCAGCGTAGTTCCGGGAGACAATGAGCAGTTCTTC	CASSVVPGDNEQFF
.	TRBV5-5	TRBD1	TRBJ2-7	TGTGCCAGCAGCCCCATGCGGACAGGGCCCTACGAGCAGTACTTC	CASSPMRTGPYEQYF
many	TRBV12-3/TRBV12-4	TRBD1	TRBJ1-3	TGTGCCAGCAGACGACAGGGGATTTCTGGAAACACCATATATTTT	CASRRQGISGNTIYF
.	TRBV6-1	.	TRBJ1-2	TGTGCCAGCAGTGAAAGTGGGTATCGTGGCTACACCTTC	CASSESGYRGYTF
many	TRBV2	.	TRBJ1-2	TGTGCCAGCAGTGAAGGGAGACAGAGATATGGTGGCTACACCTTC	CASSEGRQRYGGYTF
once	TRBV20-1	TRBD2	TRBJ2-7	TGCAGTGCTAGAGGGAGCGGGAGCCCATACGAGCAGTACTTC	CSARGSGSPYEQYF
.	TRBV9	.	TRBJ2-3	TGTGCCAGCAGCGTAGGACCGAGCACAGATACGCAGTATTTT	CASSVGPSTDTQYF
many	TRBV20-1	TRBD1	TRBJ1-2	TGCAGTAGTGGACAGGGACCTTCCCATAACTATGGCTACACCTTC	CSSGQGPSHNYGYTF
many	TRBV6-1	TRBD1	TRBJ2-3	TGTGCCAGCAGTTTCGGGACAGGGGGCACAGATACGCAGTATTTT	CASSFGTGGTDTQYF
few	TRBV20-1	.	TRBJ1-5	TGCAGTGCTAGAGATAGTGTGATGGGGTGGCGGGACAATCAGCCCCAGCATTTT	CSARDSVMGWRDNQPQHF
.	TRBV20-1	TRBD2	TRBJ2-2	TGCAGTGCTAGAGATGCGGGACTAGCGGTCGGGGAGCTGTTTTTT	CSARDAGLAVGELFF
.	TRBV15	.	TRBJ2-7	TGTGCCACCAGCAGAGAACCGGGACACTCTCAGTACTTC	CATSREPGHSQYF
few	TRBV14	.	TRBJ2-1	TGTGCCAGCAGCCAAAGAGGGAACTCCTACAATGAGCAGTTCTTC	CASSQRGNSYNEQFF
many	TRBV28	.	TRBJ1-2	TGTGCCAGCAGCACTCTGGGACGGAACTATGGCTACACCTTC	CASSTLGRNYGYTF
few	TRBV30	TRBD2	TRBJ2-2	TGTGCCTGGAGTGTTAGTACTAGCGACACCGGGGAGCTGTTTTTT	CAWSVSTSDTGELFF
.	TRBV7-6	TRBD1	TRBJ1-2	TGTGCCAGCAGTACTGGGGGAGGGGGCGCCGACGGCTACACCTTC	CASSTGGGGADGYTF
few	TRBV28	TRBD1	TRBJ1-5	TGTGCCAGCACCATCACGGGACAGGGGGCGGAGGAGCCCCGGCATTTT	CASTITGQGAEEPRHF
many	TRBV5-4	.	TRBJ2-3	TGTGCCAGCAGCCGGCTAGGCTTAGGCACAGATACGCAGTATTTT	CASSRLGLGTDTQYF
many	TRBV2	TRBD1	TRBJ2-7	TGTGCCAGCAGCGGATGGACAGGGGAGGCGCTCTACGAGCAGTACTTC	CASSGWTGEALYEQYF
many	TRBV20-1	TRBD2	TRBJ2-1	TGCAGTGCTAAGCGGGAGGGGCCCTACAATGAGCAGTTCTTC	CSAKREGPYNEQFF
.	TRBV27	.	TRBJ2-1	TGTGCCAGCAGTTTAGTGTGGGGCGGGTACAATGAGCAGTTCTTC	CASSLVWGGYNEQFF
many	TRBV20-1	.	TRBJ1-4	TGCAGTGCCAGCAACCTTGGCTACGATGAAAAACTGTTTTTT	CSASNLGYDEKLFF
few	TRBV14	.	TRBJ2-2	TGTGCCAGCAGCCAAGACTTCGGACTAAACACCGGGGAGCTGTTTTTT	CASSQDFGLNTGELFF